This T cell receptor (beta chain) stems from a study of PD-L1 blockade in urothelial cancer. Study information: Patients took up atezolizumab at some point between 2012 and 2014 at 1,200 mg intravenously every 3 weeks.

Each PCR reaction had synthetic TCR analog templates spiked into it. Libraries were prepared by immunoSEQ multiplex PCR; TCRdb keeps only in-frame clonotypes and omits some of them. The sample carries about 82,000 clones, around 76% recorded once. Patients' urothelial carcinoma was locally advanced or metastatic. The germline V and J ends were trimmed by 0 bases and 0 bases, with 17 bases remaining between them. Per germline, CDR1 SQVTM and CDR2 ANQGSEA. The CDR3 extends over 17 amino acids. This sample comprised PBMCs, obtained around atezolizumab (anti-PD-L1) treatment. This receptor was taken from a man aged 65 to 79 with urothelial cancer. The chain joins TRBV29-1 to TRBJ1-1, with a tentative D call TRBD1 (5 bases). This CDR3 is CSVEDSGVNSMNTEAFF. DNA for the CDR3: TGCAGCGTTGAAGATTCGGGGGTAAATTCCATGAACACTGAAGCTTTCTTT.